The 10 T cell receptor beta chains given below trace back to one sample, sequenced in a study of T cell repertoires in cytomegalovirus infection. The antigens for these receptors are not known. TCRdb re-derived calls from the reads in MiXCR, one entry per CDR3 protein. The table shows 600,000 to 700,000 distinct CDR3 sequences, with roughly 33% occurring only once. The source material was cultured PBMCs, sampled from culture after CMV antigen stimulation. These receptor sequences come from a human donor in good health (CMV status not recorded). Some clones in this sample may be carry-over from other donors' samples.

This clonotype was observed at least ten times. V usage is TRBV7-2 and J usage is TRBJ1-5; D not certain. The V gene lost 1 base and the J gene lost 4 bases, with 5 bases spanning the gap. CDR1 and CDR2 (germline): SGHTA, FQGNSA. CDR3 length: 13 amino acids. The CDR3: CASSLEMNQPQHF. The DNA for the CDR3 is TGTGCCAGCAGCTTAGAAATGAATCAGCCCCAGCATTTT.

CDR3 DNA: TGTGCCAGCAGTGTTTCCGGGAATGAAAAACTGTTTTTT. Translated, it gives CASSVSGNEKLFF. V and J are TRBV2 and TRBJ1-4; unclear D gene. This CDR3 is built from 13 residues. Trimming took off 4 bases at V and 5 bases at J, with 8 bases between the two ends. The germline V gene has CDR1 SNHLY and CDR2 FYNNEI.

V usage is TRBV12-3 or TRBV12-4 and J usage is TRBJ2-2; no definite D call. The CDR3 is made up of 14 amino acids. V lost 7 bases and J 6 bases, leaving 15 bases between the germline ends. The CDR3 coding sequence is TGTGCCAGCACCCTGGGATCGGCCCCCGGGGAGCTGTTTTTT. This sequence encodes CASTLGSAPGELFF.

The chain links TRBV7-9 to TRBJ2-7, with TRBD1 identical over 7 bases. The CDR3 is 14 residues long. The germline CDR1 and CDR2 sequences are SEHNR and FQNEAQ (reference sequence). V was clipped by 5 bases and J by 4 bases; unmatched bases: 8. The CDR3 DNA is TGTGCCAGCAGCCGAGGACAGGAGACATACGAGCAGTACTTC. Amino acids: CASSRGQETYEQYF. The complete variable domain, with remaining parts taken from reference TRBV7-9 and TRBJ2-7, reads DTGVSQNPRHKITKRGQNVTFRCDPISEHNRLYWYRQTLGQGPEFLTYFQNEAQLEKSRLLSDRFSAERPKGSFSTLEIQRTEQGDSAMYLCASSRGQETYEQYFGPGTRLTVT.

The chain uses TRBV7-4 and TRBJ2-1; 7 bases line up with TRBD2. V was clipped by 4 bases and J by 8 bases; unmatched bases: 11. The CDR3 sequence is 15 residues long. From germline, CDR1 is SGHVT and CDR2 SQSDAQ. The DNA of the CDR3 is TGTGCCAGCAGCTCGCCGGGACTACTCAAGGATGAGCAGTTCTTC. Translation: CASSSPGLLKDEQFF.

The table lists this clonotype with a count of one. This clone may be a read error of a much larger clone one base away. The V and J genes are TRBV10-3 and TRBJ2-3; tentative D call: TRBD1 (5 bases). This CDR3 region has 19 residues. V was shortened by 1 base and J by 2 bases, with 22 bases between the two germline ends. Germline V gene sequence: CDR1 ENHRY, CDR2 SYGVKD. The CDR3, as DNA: TGTGCCATCAGTGAGTGGCACCCAAGGGGTTCGGGCCCCACAGATACGCAGTATTTT. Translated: CAISEWHPRGSGPTDTQYF.

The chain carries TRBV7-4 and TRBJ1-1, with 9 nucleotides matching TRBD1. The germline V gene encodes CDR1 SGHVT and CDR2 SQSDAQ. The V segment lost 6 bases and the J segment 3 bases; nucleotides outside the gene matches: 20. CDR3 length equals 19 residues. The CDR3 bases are TGTGCCAGCAGGGGGGGCGGGACAGGGAGGACCTTTGTGGACACTGAAGCTTTCTTT. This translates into CASRGGGTGRTFVDTEAFF.

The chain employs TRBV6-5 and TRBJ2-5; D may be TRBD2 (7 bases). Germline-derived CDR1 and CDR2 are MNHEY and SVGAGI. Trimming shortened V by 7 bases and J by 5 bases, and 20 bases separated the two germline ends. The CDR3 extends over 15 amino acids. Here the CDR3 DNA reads TGTGCCAGCACCTCCTCCGGGGGGCCGAGTGAGACCCAGTACTTC. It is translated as CASTSSGGPSETQYF.

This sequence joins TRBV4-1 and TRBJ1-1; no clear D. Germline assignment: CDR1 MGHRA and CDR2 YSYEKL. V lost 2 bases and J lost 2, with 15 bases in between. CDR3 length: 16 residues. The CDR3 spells CASSQRLFTVNTEAFF. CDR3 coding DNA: TGCGCCAGCAGCCAACGCCTTTTCACCGTAAACACTGAAGCTTTCTTT.

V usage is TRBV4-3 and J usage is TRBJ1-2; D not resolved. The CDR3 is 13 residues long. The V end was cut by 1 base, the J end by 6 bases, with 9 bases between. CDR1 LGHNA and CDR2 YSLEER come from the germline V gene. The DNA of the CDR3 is TGCGCCAGCAGCCAAGGAGGGTTAAATGGCTACACCTTC. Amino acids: CASSQGGLNGYTF.